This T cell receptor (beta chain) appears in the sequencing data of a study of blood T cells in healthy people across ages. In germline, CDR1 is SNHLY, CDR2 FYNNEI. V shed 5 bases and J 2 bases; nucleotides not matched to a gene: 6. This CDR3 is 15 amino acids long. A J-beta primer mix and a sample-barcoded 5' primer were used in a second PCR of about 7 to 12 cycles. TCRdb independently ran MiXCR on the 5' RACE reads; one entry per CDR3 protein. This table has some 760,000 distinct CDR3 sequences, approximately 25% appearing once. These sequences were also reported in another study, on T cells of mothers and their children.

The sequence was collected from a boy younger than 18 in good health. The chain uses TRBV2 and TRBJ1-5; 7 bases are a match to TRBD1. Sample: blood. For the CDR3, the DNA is TGTGCCAGCAGTCGGGACAGTGGAGGCAATCAGCCCCAGCATTTT. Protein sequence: CASSRDSGGNQPQHF.